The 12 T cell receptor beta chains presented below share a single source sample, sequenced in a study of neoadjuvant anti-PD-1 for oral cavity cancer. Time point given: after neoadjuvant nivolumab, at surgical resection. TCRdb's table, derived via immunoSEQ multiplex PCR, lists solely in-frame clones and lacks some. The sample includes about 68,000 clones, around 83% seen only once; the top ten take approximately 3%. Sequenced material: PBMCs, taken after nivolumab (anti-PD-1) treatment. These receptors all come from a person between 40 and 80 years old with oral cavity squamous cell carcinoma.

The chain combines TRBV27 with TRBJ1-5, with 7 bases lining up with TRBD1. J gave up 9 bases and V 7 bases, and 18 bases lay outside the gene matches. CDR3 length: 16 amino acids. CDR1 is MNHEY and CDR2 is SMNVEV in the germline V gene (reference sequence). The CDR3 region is CASKTTGTVTSSPQHF. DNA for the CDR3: TGTGCCAGCAAAACCACCGGGACAGTTACTTCCTCGCCCCAGCATTTT.

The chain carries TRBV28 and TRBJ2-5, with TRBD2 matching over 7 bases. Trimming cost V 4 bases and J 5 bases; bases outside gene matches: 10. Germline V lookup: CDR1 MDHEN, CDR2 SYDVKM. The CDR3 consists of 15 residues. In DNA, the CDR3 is TGTGCCAGCAGTTCACCCTGGTATAGCGGGGAGACCCAGTACTTC. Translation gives CASSSPWYSGETQYF.

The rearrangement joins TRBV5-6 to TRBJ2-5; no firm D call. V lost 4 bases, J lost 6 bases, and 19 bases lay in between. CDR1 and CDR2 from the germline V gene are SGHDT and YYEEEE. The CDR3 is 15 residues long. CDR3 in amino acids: CASSEVSSSGQTQYF. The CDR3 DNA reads TGTGCCAGCAGCGAGGTATCTTCTAGTGGTCAGACCCAGTACTTC.

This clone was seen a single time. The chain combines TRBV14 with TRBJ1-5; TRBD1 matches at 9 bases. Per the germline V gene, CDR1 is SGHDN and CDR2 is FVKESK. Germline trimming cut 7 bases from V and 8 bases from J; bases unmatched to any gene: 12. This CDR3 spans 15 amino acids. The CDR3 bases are TGTGCCAGCACGGCCCGACAGGGGGTTAGGAAGCCCCAGCATTTT. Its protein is CASTARQGVRKPQHF.

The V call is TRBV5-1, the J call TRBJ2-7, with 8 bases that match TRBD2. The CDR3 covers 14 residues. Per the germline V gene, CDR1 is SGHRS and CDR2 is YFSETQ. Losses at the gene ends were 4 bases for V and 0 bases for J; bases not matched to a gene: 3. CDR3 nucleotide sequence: TGCGCCAGCAGCCCGGGAGGGGGCTCCTACGAGCAGTACTTC. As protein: CASSPGGGSYEQYF.

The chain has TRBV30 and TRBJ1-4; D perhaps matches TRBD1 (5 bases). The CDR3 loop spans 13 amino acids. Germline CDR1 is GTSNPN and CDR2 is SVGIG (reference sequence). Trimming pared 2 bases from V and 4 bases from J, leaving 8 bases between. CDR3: CAWSRQNNEKLFF. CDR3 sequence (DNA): TGTGCCTGGAGTAGACAGAATAATGAAAAACTGTTTTTT.

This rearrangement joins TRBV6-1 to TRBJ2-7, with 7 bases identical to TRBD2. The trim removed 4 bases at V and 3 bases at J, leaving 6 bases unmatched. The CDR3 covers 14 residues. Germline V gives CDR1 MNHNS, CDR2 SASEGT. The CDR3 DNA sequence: TGTGCCAGCAGTGCAGGGAGGGGCTACTACGAGCAGTACTTC. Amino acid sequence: CASSAGRGYYEQYF.

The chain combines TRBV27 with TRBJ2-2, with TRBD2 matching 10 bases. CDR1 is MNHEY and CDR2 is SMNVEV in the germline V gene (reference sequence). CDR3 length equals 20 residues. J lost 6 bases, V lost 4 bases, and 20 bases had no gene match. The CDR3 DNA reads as TGTGCCAGCAGTTCCTTAACTCACATAGCTAGCGGGGGTTCAGCCGGGGAGCTGTTTTTT. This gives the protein CASSSLTHIASGGSAGELFF.

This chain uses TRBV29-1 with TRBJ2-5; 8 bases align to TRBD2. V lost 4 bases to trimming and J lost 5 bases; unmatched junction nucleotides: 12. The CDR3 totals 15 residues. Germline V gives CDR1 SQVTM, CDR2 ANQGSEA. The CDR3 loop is CSVGRAAGGQETQYF. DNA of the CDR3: TGCAGCGTTGGTCGAGCGGCGGGGGGCCAGGAGACCCAGTACTTC.

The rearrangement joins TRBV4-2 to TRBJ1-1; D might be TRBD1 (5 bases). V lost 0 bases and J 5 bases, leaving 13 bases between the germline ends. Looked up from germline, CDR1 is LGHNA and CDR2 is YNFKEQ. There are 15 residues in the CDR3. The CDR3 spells CASSQEVGEGTEAFF. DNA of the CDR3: TGTGCCAGCAGCCAAGAGGTAGGGGAGGGTACTGAAGCTTTCTTT.

The CDR3 region is CATSREGLREQYF. CDR3 sequence (DNA): TGTGCCACCAGCAGAGAGGGCCTCCGGGAGCAGTACTTC. The chain employs TRBV15 and TRBJ2-7; D gene unclear. Germline CDR1 and CDR2: LNHNV and YYDKDF (reference sequence). The CDR3 runs to 13 residues. The ends were cut back, 0 bases at V and 7 bases at J, with 10 bases in the middle.

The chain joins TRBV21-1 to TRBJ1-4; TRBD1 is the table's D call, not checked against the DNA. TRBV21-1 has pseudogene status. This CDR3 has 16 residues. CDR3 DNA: TGTGCCAGCAGCAAACTCCGGCTTAACAGGGCTGAAAAACTGTTTTTT. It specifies CASSKLRLNRAEKLFF.